Each of the 2 T cell receptor beta chains below was sequenced from the same sample in a study of blood T cell repertoires in COVID-19. Libraries were prepared by immunoSEQ multiplex PCR; TCRdb keeps only in-frame clonotypes and omits some of them. In the table there are under 80,000 clones, about 86% of which are singletons. Sample: peripheral blood. The receptor source for this set is a human donor in a cohort sampled during active COVID-19.

The V gene is TRBV25-1, the J gene TRBJ1-1; 7 bases are a match to TRBD1. The CDR3 spans 13 residues. The V gene's germline CDR1 is MGHDK and CDR2 SYGVNS. V trimming: 6 bases; J trimming: 5 bases; junction bases outside the gene matches: 6. CDR3 DNA sequence: TGTGCCAGCAGCGGATACAGGGGAACTGAAGCTTTCTTT. Translating gives CASSGYRGTEAFF.

The gene calls are TRBV28 and TRBJ2-7, with 8 bases lining up with TRBD2. This CDR3 spans 14 amino acids. The V gene's germline CDR1 is MDHEN and CDR2 SYDVKM. Trimming at V came to 7 bases and at J to 6 bases, leaving 11 bases not matched to a gene. The CDR3 is CASTAGGSFSEQYF. The CDR3 DNA reads as TGTGCCAGCACCGCGGGGGGTTCGTTTTCCGAGCAGTACTTC.